One and the same sample provided the 18 T cell receptor beta chains below, sequenced in a study of T cells in Graves' hyperthyroidism and ophthalmopathy. Amplification of TCR beta CDR3 regions used RNA as the template. With the HTBI primer set, the TCR CDR3 went through a first round of RT-PCR. In TCRdb, the multiplex PCR reads were re-called with MiXCR into one record per CDR3 protein. Here the sample spans about 580,000 distinct CDR3 sequences, approximately 15% being singletons. Sequencing was done on a sample of blood. Receptor source: a woman aged 25 to 39 with Graves' hyperthyroidism that later progressed to Graves' ophthalmopathy.

The table lists this clonotype with many counts. This chain uses TRBV28 with TRBJ1-5; D is uncertain. Trimming took 2 bases from V and 2 from J, leaving 10 bases between them. This CDR3 comprises 15 residues. Germline loops: CDR1 MDHEN, CDR2 SYDVKM. The CDR3 loop reads CASSLENWRNQPQHF. CDR3 in DNA: TGTGCCAGCAGTTTAGAGAATTGGCGCAATCAGCCCCAGCATTTT.

This clonotype was recorded at least ten times. The J gene is TRBJ2-1, the V gene TRBV12-3 or TRBV12-4; D is perhaps TRBD2 (5 bases). The CDR3 extends over 13 amino acids. V dropped 10 bases and J dropped 1 base, with 11 bases sitting between them. CDR3 DNA sequence: TGTGCCACCTTAGAGGGTTCCTACAATGAGCAGTTCTTC. Its translation is CATLEGSYNEQFF.

Ten or more counts support this clonotype. Its ends do not fully match the called genes, so a read error is possible. The chain couples TRBV4-1 to TRBJ1-1; 7 bases agree with TRBD1. Germline-derived CDR1 and CDR2 are MGHRA and YSYEKL. The CDR3 runs 13 residues. The CDR3 is CASSLTGSTEAFF. In DNA, the CDR3 is TGTGCCAGCAGTTTGACAGGGAGCACTGAAGCTTTCTTT.

This clonotype was observed many times. V and J are TRBV5-8 and TRBJ2-7, with TRBD1 identical over 10 bases. J was trimmed by 5 bases and V by 4 bases; bases with no gene match: 3. The CDR3 sequence is 13 residues long. Germline loops: CDR1 SGHTS, CDR2 YDEGEE. CDR3 in amino acids: CASSDRGLDEQYF. The CDR3 DNA is TGTGCCAGCAGCGACAGGGGGCTTGACGAGCAGTACTTC.

The table lists this clonotype with many counts. The rearrangement links TRBV9 to TRBJ2-1; D not certain. There are 14 residues in the CDR3. Germline lookup yields CDR1 SGDLS and CDR2 YYNGEE. Trimming removed 0 bases at V and 9 bases at J, with 13 bases between. This CDR3 is CASSVALLTGEQFF. For the CDR3, the DNA is TGTGCCAGCAGCGTAGCTCTTCTGACGGGTGAGCAGTTCTTC.

This clonotype was picked up a small number of times. The V gene is TRBV18, the J gene TRBJ1-2; D remains unclear. This CDR3 has 14 residues. V shed 3 bases and J shed 4 bases, with 12 bases lying between them. Germline V gene lookup returns CDR1 KGHSH and CDR2 LQKENI. CDR3 amino acids: CASSPGMPGYGYTF. The CDR3 DNA is TGTGCCAGCTCACCCGGGATGCCGGGCTATGGCTACACCTTC.

This clonotype was counted only a few times. CDR3 sequence (DNA): TGTGCCAGCAGCCAAGAGAGGGGAGTCCTGACTTTC. This gives the protein CASSQERGVLTF. The chain employs TRBV3-1 and TRBJ2-6; either TRBD1 or TRBD2 may fit D (5 bases each). The CDR3 contains 12 residues. V was cut by 0 bases and J by 13 bases, with 7 bases left in between. Germline-derived CDR1 and CDR2 are LGHDT and YNNKEL (reference sequence).

This clonotype was counted a few times. V gene TRBV30 combines with J gene TRBJ2-7; 12 bases align to TRBD2. Germline V gene data show CDR1 as GTSNPN and CDR2 as SVGIG (reference sequence). Germline trimming cut 4 bases from V and 0 bases from J; bases unmatched to any gene: 13. The CDR3 consists of 18 residues. CDR3 in DNA: TGTGCCTGGAAGAGGATACTAGCGGGAGGCCCTTCCTCCTACGAGCAGTACTTC. This translates into CAWKRILAGGPSSYEQYF.

This clonotype was recorded at least ten times. The chain couples TRBV9 to TRBJ1-2; TRBD1 agrees at 7 bases. CDR3 length: 14 amino acids. Germline CDR1 is SGDLS and CDR2 is YYNGEE. Trimming removed 4 bases from V and 5 bases from J; junction bases left unmatched: 8. CDR3 sequence: CASSPSTGVYGYTF. The CDR3 DNA reads TGTGCCAGCAGCCCTTCCACAGGGGTTTATGGCTACACCTTC.

This clonotype showed up many times. V usage is TRBV11-1 and J usage is TRBJ2-1; 11 bases agree with TRBD2. The ends lost 5 bases at V and 4 bases at J; junction bases unmatched: 4. Germline CDR1 is SGHAT and CDR2 is FQDESV (reference sequence). The length of the CDR3 is 15 residues. The CDR3 reads CASSQGTSGYNEQFF. CDR3 DNA sequence: TGTGCCAGCAGCCAGGGGACTAGCGGATACAATGAGCAGTTCTTC.

This sequence joins TRBV6-1 and TRBJ2-1; the match to TRBD2 covers 9 bases. Germline V gives CDR1 MNHNS, CDR2 SASEGT. V was pared by 7 bases and J by 7 bases, with 11 bases of the junction left unmatched. The CDR3 loop spans 15 amino acids. CDR3 nucleotides: TGTGCCAGCACTCTACTAGCGGGTACGGGAAATGAGCAGTTCTTC. Protein product: CASTLLAGTGNEQFF.

This clonotype was counted at least ten times. The chain has TRBV28 and TRBJ1-1; no definite D call. The CDR3 length is 14 residues. From germline, CDR1 is MDHEN and CDR2 SYDVKM. Trimming pared 3 bases from V and 3 bases from J, leaving 11 bases between. Written as DNA, the CDR3 is TGTGCCAGCAGTTTCCTAGGGCCCTACACTGAAGCTTTCTTT. Its protein is CASSFLGPYTEAFF.

This clonotype was counted once. This chain links TRBV28 with TRBJ1-2; 8 nucleotides agree with TRBD1. V lost 7 bases to trimming and J lost 8 bases; unmatched junction nucleotides: 9. The germline V gene encodes CDR1 MDHEN and CDR2 SYDVKM. The CDR3 runs 13 residues. CDR3 coding DNA: TGTGCCAGCAACCAGGGGGCAGTGGGGGGCTACACCTTC. Protein product: CASNQGAVGGYTF.

This sequence joins TRBV13 and TRBJ2-1, with 12 bases that match TRBD2. This CDR3 comprises 15 residues. Unmatched junction bases numbered 3, after V lost 7 bases and J lost 2 bases. Germline CDR1 is PRHDT and CDR2 is FYEKMQ (reference sequence). The CDR3 sequence is CASTGTSGPYNEQFF. In nucleotides, the CDR3 is TGTGCCAGCACTGGGACTAGCGGGCCCTACAATGAGCAGTTCTTC.

This clonotype appeared many times. Germline and junction disagree at one end, which may indicate a read error. The gene calls are TRBV24-1 and TRBJ2-1; 7 bases are a match to TRBD2. In germline, CDR1 is KGHDR, CDR2 SFDVKD. The CDR3 is 15 residues long. CDR3 amino acids: CATSQLANSHNEQFF. The CDR3 coding sequence is TGTGCCACCAGTCAACTAGCGAACTCCCACAATGAGCAGTTCTTC.

In this sample, this clonotype turned up many times. The chain couples TRBV6-1 to TRBJ1-5; no clear D gene. CDR1 and CDR2 (germline): MNHNS, SASEGT. V was cut by 4 bases and J by 9 bases, with 22 bases left in between. The length of the CDR3 is 16 residues. The CDR3 nucleotides are TGTGCCAGCAGTGGACCGGGTCGTACCAGCGCAGGGCCCCAGCATTTT. This encodes CASSGPGRTSAGPQHF.

The rearrangement uses TRBV18 and TRBJ1-2; no clear D. Trimming cost V 3 bases and J 3 bases, with 17 bases left between them. This CDR3 is 16 amino acids long. In germline, CDR1 is KGHSH, CDR2 LQKENI. In DNA form, the CDR3 reads TGTGCCAGCTCACCCAACACGCAGCCTTTGGACTATGGCTACACCTTC. Residues: CASSPNTQPLDYGYTF.

This clonotype was counted at least ten times. This chain links TRBV28 with TRBJ1-5; weak D call: TRBD1 (6 bases). Germline CDR1 reads MDHEN; CDR2 reads SYDVKM. Trimming took 6 bases from V and 5 from J, leaving 14 bases between them. CDR3 length equals 14 residues. Here the CDR3 DNA reads TGTGCCAGCAGCCTGGGGACATGGTATCAGCCCCAGCATTTT. It encodes CASSLGTWYQPQHF.